The sequence of this TCR beta chain was determined in a study of cytomegalovirus exposure and HLA in healthy donors. Trimming took 3 bases from V and 4 from J; bases not matched to a gene: 12. Germline CDR1 is LNHNV and CDR2 is YYDKDF (reference sequence). There are 17 residues in the CDR3. A multiplex PCR was run with 60 Vbeta primers and 13 Jbeta primers. The protocol was immunoSEQ multiplex PCR, while the TCRdb copy is restricted to in-frame clones and leaves out a portion. The table lists 120,000 to 150,000 clones, around 85% of them singletons. This clonotype was obtained from a woman in her 30s in good health and CMV-seronegative. V is TRBV15 and J is TRBJ2-1; 7 bases are a match to TRBD2. Sequencing input: PBMCs. Here the CDR3 reads CATSRGGSRVKYNEQFF. DNA for the CDR3: TGTGCCACCAGCAGGGGGGGGTCTCGCGTGAAGTACAATGAGCAGTTCTTC.